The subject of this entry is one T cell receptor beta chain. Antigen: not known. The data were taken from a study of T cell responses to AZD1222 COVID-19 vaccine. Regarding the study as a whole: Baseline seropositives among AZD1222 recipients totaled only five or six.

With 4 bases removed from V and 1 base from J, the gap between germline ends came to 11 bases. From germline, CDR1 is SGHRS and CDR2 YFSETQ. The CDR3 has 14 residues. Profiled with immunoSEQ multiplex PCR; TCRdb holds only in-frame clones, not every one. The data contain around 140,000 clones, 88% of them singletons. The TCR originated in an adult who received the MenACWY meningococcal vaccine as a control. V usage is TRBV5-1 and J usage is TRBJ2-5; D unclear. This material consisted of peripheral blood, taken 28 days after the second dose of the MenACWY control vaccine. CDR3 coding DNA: TGCGCCAGCAGCCAAGGTTCAACCCAAGAGACCCAGTACTTC. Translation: CASSQGSTQETQYF.